This TCR beta chain was captured by sequencing in a study of T-cell memory formation after mild COVID-19. The overall study: Among the donors, TCR clusters were largely specific to each donor. Study results and limitations: Contracting clones from day 15 to 85 showed balanced CD4/CD8; later expanders favored CD4+.

This clonotype came up many times. What it binds is unknown. Its ends do not fully match the called genes, so a read error is possible. After 5'RACE with constant-segment primers, TCR alpha and TCR beta cDNA libraries carrying sample barcodes and UMIs were obtained. MiXCR, run by TCRdb on the 5' RACE reads, gives a single entry per CDR3 protein. The profile shows 25,000 to 30,000 distinct CDR3 sequences, approximately 12% of them singletons. The source is an adult woman who had mild COVID-19 (a few samples of this study predate the infection). Cell type and time point are not known. The sample taken for sequencing was PBMCs or a T cell subset sorted from them (not recorded which).

CDR3 in amino acids: CASSFGTGETQYF. CDR3 sequence (DNA): TGTGCTAGCAGCTTTGGCACAGGGGAGACCCAGTACTTC. The chain uses TRBV7-7 and TRBJ2-5; tentative D call: TRBD1 (6 bases). CDR1 and CDR2 (germline): SSHAT, FNYEAQ (reference sequence). This CDR3 is 13 amino acids long.